This T cell receptor beta chain was identified in a study of blood T cell repertoires in COVID-19. Overall study context: PBMCs, B-cell-depleted T cells, or T cells were the source of the cDNA or gDNA that made up the material.

Recruited during active infection, patients (from Seattle) were subsequently followed longitudinally. Assay used: immunoSEQ multiplex PCR; TCRdb lists only in-frame clones, some missing. The sample carries around 37,000 clones, approximately 74% recorded once. Germline CDR1 and CDR2: MDHEN and SYDVKM. Trimming stripped 3 bases from V and 3 bases from J, with 16 bases between. The CDR3 contains 16 residues. Sequences were obtained from peripheral blood. The chain couples TRBV28 to TRBJ2-3, with D maybe TRBD2 (5 bases). The sequence derives from a man aged 70 or older with COVID-19, enrolled during active disease. The CDR3 region is CASSLGVGWWTDTQYF. CDR3 nucleotides: TGTGCCAGCAGTTTGGGAGTGGGTTGGTGGACAGATACGCAGTATTTT.